This TCR beta chain was captured in a study of a mutant IDH1 vaccine in newly diagnosed glioma. Sequencing was performed with immunoSEQ multiplex PCR; in TCRdb, only in-frame clones are kept and a portion is missing. Of 40,000 or so clones listed, around 85% are singletons. Time point given: week 5, during vaccination. Vaccination used 300 ug of mutant IDH1 20-mer peptide per dose, with topical imiquimod. The CDR3 sequence is 16 residues long. V lost 1 base and J lost 3; bases outside the gene matches: 9. Germline CDR1 is LNHNV and CDR2 is YYDKDF (reference sequence). As concerns this clone: The antigen is unknown.

The chain has TRBV15 and TRBJ2-7; 7 nucleotides agree with TRBD2. Here the sequenced sample was PBMCs, taken from a glioma patient whose treatment included an IDH1 peptide vaccine. This TCR was sampled from a man aged 40-55 years with glioma. CDR3 region: CATSRGAVAGVYEQYF. Here the CDR3 DNA reads TGTGCCACCAGCAGAGGGGCGGTTGCGGGGGTCTACGAGCAGTACTTC.